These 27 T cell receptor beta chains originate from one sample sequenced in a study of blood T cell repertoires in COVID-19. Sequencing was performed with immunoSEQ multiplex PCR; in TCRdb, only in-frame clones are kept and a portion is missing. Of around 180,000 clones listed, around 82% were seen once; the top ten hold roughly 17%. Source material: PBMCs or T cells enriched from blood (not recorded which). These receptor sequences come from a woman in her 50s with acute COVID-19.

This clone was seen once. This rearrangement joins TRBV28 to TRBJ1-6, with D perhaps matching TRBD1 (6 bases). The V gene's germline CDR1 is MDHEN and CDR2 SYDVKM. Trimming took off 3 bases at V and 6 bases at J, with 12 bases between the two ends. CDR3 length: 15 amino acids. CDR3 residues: CASSLVDSINSPLHF. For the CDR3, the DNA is TGTGCCAGCAGTTTGGTGGACAGCATTAATTCACCCCTCCACTTT.

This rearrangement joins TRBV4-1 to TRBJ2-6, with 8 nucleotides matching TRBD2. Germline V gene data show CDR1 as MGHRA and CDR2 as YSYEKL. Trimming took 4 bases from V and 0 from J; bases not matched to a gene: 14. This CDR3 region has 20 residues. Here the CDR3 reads CASSPGVVAGLNSGANVLTF. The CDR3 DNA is TGCGCCAGCAGCCCTGGGGTGGTAGCGGGACTAAACTCTGGGGCCAACGTCCTGACTTTC.

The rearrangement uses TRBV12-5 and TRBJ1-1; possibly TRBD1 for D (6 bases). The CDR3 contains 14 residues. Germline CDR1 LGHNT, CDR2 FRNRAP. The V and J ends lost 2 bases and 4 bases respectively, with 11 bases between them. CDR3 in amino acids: CASGLHREGTEAFF. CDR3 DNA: TGTGCTAGTGGTTTGCACAGGGAAGGCACTGAAGCTTTCTTT.

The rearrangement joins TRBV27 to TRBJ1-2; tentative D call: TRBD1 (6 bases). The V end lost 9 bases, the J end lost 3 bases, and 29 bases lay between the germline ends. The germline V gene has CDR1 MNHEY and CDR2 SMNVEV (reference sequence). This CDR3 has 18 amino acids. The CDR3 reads CASFGWGQGPPGDYGYTF. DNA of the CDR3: TGTGCCAGTTTCGGCTGGGGGCAGGGGCCCCCCGGGGACTATGGCTACACCTTC.

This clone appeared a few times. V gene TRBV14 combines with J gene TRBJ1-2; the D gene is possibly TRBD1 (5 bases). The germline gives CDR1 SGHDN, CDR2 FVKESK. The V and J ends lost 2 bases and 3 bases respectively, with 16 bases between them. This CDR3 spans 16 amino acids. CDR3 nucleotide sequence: TGTGCCAGCAGCCAACAGGGACTAAGGGCCTACTATGGCTACACCTTC. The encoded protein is CASSQQGLRAYYGYTF. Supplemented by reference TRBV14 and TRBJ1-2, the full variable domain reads EAGVTQFPSHSVIEKGQTVTLRCDPISGHDNLYWYRRVMGKEIKFLLHFVKESKQDESGMPNNRFLAERTGGTYSTLKVQPAELEDSGVYFCASSQQGLRAYYGYTFGSGTRLTVV.

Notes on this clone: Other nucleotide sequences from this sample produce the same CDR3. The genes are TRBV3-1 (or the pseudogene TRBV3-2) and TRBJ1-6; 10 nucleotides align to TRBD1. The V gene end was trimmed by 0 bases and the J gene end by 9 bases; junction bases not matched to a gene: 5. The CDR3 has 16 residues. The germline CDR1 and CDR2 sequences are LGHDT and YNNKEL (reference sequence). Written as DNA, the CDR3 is TGTGCCAGCAGCCAAGATCGGGGACAGGGGACTTCACCCCTCCACTTT. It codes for CASSQDRGQGTSPLHF.

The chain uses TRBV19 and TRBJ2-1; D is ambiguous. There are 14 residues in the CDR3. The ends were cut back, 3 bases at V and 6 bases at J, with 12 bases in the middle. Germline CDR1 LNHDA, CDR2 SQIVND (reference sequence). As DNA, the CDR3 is TGTGCCAGTAGTATCAATCTTCCGGTCAATGAGCAGTTCTTC. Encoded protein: CASSINLPVNEQFF. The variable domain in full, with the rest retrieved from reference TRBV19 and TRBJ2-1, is DGGITQSPKYLFRKEGQNVTLSCEQNLNHDAMYWYRQDPGQGLRLIYYSQIVNDFQKGDIAEGYSVSREKKESFPLTVTSAQKNPTAFYLCASSINLPVNEQFFGPGTRLTVL.

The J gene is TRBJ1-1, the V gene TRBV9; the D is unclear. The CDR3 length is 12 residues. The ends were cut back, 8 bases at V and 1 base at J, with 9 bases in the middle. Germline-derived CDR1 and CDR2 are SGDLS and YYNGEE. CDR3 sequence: CARTSGNTEAFF. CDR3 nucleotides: TGTGCCAGGACATCTGGGAACACTGAAGCTTTCTTT.

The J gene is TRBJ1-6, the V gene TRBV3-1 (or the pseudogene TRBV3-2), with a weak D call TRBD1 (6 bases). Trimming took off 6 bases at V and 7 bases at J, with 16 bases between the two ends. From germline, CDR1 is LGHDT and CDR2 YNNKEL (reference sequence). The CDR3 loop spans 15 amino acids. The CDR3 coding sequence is TGTGCCAGCAGACTAACGGGACAACTCAATTCACCCCTCCACTTT. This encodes CASRLTGQLNSPLHF.

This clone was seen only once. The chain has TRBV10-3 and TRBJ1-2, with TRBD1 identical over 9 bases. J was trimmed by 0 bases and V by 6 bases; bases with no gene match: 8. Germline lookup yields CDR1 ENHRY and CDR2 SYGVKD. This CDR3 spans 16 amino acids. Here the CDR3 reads CAIRSGTGISNYGYTF. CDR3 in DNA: TGTGCCATCAGGTCCGGGACAGGGATTTCTAACTATGGCTACACCTTC.

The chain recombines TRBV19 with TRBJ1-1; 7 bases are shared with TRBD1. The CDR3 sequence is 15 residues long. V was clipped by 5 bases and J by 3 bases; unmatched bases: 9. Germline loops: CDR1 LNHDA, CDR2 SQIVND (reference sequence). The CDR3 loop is CASSAAGGLYTEAFF. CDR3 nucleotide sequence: TGTGCCAGTAGTGCCGCAGGGGGATTGTACACTGAAGCTTTCTTT.

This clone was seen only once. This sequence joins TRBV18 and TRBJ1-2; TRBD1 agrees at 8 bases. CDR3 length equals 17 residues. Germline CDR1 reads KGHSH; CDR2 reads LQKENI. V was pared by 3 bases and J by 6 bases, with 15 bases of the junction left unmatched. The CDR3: CASSPAVGQASSNGYTF. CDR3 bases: TGTGCCAGCTCACCCGCCGTGGGACAGGCCTCAAGTAATGGCTACACCTTC.

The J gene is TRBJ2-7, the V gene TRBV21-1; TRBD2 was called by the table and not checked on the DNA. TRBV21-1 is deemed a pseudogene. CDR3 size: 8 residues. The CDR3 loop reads CSRLEQYV. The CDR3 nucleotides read TGTTCCCGACTCGAGCAGTACGTC.

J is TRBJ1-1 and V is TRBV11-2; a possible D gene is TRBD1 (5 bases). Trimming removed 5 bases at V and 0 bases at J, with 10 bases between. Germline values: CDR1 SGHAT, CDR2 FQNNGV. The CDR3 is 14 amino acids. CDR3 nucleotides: TGTGCCAGCAGCCCCCAAGGGGTGAACACTGAAGCTTTCTTT. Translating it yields CASSPQGVNTEAFF.

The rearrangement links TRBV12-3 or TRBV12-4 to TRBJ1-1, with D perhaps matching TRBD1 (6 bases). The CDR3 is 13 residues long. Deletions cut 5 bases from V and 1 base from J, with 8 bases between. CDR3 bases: TGTGCCAGCAGTATGACAGGGAACACTGAAGCTTTCTTT. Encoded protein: CASSMTGNTEAFF.

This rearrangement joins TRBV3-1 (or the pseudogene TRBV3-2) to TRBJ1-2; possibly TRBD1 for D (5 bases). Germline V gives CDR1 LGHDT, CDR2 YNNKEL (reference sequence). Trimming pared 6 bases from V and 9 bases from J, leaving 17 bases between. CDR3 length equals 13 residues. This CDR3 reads CASSPSQTASYTF. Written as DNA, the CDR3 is TGTGCCAGCAGTCCGAGTCAGACAGCGAGCTACACCTTC.

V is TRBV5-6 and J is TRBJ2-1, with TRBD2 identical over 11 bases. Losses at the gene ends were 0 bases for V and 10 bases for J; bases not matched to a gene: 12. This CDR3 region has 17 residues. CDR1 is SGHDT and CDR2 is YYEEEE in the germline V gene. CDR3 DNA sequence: TGTGCCAGCAGCTTGGAGACTTATAGCGGGGGGGCCTGGGAGCAGTTCTTC. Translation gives CASSLETYSGGAWEQFF.

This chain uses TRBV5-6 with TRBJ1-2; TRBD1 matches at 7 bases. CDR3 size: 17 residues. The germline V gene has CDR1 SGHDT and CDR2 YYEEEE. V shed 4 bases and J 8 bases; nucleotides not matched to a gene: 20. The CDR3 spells CASSVQGRMAGLRGYTF. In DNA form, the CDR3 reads TGTGCCAGCAGCGTACAGGGGAGGATGGCCGGGCTGCGAGGCTACACCTTC.

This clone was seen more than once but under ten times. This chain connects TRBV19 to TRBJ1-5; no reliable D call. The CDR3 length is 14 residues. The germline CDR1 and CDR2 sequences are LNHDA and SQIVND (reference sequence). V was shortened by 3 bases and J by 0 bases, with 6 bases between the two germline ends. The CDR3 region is CASSIVISNQPQHF. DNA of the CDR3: TGTGCCAGTAGTATTGTAATTAGCAATCAGCCCCAGCATTTT.

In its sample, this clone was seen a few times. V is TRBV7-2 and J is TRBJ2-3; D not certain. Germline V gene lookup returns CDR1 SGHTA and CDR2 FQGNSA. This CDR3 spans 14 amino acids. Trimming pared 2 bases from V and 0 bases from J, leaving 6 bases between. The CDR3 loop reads CASSLSQSTDTQYF. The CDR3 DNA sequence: TGTGCCAGCAGCTTATCCCAGAGCACAGATACGCAGTATTTT.

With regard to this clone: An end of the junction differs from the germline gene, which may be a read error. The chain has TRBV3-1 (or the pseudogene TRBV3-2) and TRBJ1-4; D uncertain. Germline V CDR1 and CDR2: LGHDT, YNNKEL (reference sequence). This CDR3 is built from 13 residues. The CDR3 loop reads CASSQEGTRFLLF. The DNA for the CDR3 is TGTGCCAGCAGCCAAGAAGGTACGAGGTTCCTTCTTTTT.

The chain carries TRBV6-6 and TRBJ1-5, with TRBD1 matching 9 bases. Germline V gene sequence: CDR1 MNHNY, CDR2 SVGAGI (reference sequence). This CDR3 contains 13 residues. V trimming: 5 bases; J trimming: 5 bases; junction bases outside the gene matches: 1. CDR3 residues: CASSRQGDQPQHF. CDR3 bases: TGTGCCAGCAGTCGACAGGGGGATCAGCCCCAGCATTTT.

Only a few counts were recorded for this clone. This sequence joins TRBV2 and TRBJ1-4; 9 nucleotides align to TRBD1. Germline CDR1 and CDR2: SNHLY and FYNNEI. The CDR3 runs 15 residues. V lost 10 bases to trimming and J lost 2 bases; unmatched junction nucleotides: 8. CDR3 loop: CAIPQGAGTNEKLFF. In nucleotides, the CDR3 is TGTGCCATCCCACAGGGGGCAGGGACTAATGAAAAACTGTTTTTT. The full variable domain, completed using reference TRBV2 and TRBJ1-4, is EPEVTQTPSHQVTQMGQEVILRCVPISNHLYFYWYRQILGQKVEFLVSFYNNEISEKSEIFDDQFSVERPDGSNFTLKIRSTKLEDSAMYFCAIPQGAGTNEKLFFGSGTQLSVL.

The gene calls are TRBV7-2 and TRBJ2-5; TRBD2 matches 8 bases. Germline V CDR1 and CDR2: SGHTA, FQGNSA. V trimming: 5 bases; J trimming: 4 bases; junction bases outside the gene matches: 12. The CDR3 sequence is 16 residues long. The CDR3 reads CASSHAGGGMGETQYF. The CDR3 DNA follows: TGTGCCAGCAGCCATGCGGGGGGCGGGATGGGAGAGACCCAGTACTTC.

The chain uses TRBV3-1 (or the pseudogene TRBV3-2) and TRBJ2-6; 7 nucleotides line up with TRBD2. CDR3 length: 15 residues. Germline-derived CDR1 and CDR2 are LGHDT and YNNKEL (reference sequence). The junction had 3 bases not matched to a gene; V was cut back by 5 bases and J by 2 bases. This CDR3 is CASSTRGAGANVLTF. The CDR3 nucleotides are TGTGCCAGCAGCACACGGGGGGCTGGGGCCAACGTCCTGACTTTC.

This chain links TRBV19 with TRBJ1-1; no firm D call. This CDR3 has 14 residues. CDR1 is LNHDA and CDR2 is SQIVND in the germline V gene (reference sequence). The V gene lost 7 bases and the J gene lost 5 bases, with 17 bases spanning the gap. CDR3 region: CASTSGPRETEAFF. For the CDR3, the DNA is TGTGCCAGTACCTCCGGGCCCCGGGAGACTGAAGCTTTCTTT.

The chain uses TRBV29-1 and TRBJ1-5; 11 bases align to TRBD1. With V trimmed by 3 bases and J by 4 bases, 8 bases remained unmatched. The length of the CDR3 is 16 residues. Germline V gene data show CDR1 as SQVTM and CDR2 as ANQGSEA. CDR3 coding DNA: TGCAGCGTTGACAGCGGGGACAGGGGGGCTAATCAGCCCCAGCATTTT. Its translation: CSVDSGDRGANQPQHF.